These T cell receptor beta chains were read from a single sample in a study of radiotherapy plus CTLA-4 blockade in lung cancer. Clones were sequenced by immunoSEQ multiplex PCR, and TCRdb holds only the in-frame ones, with some missing. The sample comprises about 98,000 clones, 82% of which are singletons, and 3% to 3.5% rests with the top ten. The material was peripheral blood, obtained from a patient treated with radiotherapy plus ipilimumab. These receptors were taken from a human donor with non-small cell lung cancer who had a partial response to radiotherapy plus ipilimumab. The CDR3 runs from the conserved cysteine through the conserved F or W. The order of the fields is V gene, J gene, D gene, clone size, CDR3 protein, CDR3 DNA. D genes are given only for firm matches. Some rows have no size entry. The others give once, few or many, or a class for an expanded clone.

TRBV28	TRBJ2-1	.	.	CASSFTYNEQFF	TGTGCCAGCAGTTTCACCTACAATGAGCAGTTCTTC
TRBV7-8	TRBJ2-3	.	.	CASSLWSSRTDTQYF	TGTGCCAGCAGCTTATGGTCTAGCAGAACAGATACGCAGTATTTT
TRBV28	TRBJ2-7	.	.	CASSNSGYSYEQYF	TGTGCCAGCAGTAATAGCGGTTACTCCTACGAGCAGTACTTC
TRBV7-9	TRBJ1-2	.	once	CASSLAGTENGYTF	TGTGCCAGCAGCTTAGCCGGGACTGAGAATGGCTACACCTTC
TRBV5-1	TRBJ2-3	.	once	CASSSLPTSTDTQYF	TGCGCCAGCAGCTCCCTTCCGACTAGCACAGATACGCAGTATTTT
TRBV28	TRBJ2-2	TRBD2	.	CASSPRIAGGLGGELFF	TGTGCCAGCAGTCCTCGAATAGCGGGAGGTCTAGGCGGGGAGCTGTTTTTT
TRBV7-8	TRBJ2-5	.	.	CASSLVPLRRETQYF	TGTGCCAGCAGCTTAGTCCCCCTGAGGAGGGAGACCCAGTACTTC
TRBV29-1	TRBJ2-7	TRBD1	.	CSVEGTGGGLYEQYF	TGCAGCGTTGAAGGGACAGGGGGCGGCCTCTACGAGCAGTACTTC
TRBV5-1	TRBJ1-2	.	few	CASSLETESYGYTF	TGCGCCAGCAGCTTGGAGACGGAGAGTTATGGCTACACCTTC
TRBV2	TRBJ1-5	.	.	CASSDSFLSNQPQHF	TGTGCCAGCAGTGACAGTTTTCTTAGCAATCAGCCCCAGCATTTT
TRBV5-1	TRBJ2-5	.	.	CASGRGKETQYF	TGCGCCAGCGGGAGAGGGAAAGAGACCCAGTACTTC
TRBV7-8	TRBJ1-2	TRBD1	.	CASSPKQGEDGYTF	TGTGCCAGCAGCCCAAAACAGGGGGAGGATGGCTACACCTTC
TRBV27	TRBJ2-7	TRBD1	.	CASSSGTGGEEQYF	TGTGCCAGCAGTTCGGGGACAGGGGGTGAGGAGCAGTACTTC
TRBV18	TRBJ2-1	.	.	CASFQGGSYNEQFF	TGTGCCAGCTTTCAGGGGGGCTCCTACAATGAGCAGTTCTTC
TRBV10-2	TRBJ2-5	TRBD1	.	CASSEADRGLETQYF	TGCGCCAGCAGTGAAGCGGACAGGGGTCTGGAGACCCAGTACTTC
TRBV4-2	TRBJ2-1	.	.	CASSQDWAMVYNEQFF	TGTGCCAGCAGCCAAGATTGGGCCATGGTCTACAATGAGCAGTTCTTC
TRBV9	TRBJ2-5	.	.	CASSVYTGSRETQYF	TGTGCCAGCAGCGTATATACAGGGTCTCGAGAGACCCAGTACTTC
TRBV18	TRBJ1-5	.	.	CASSSNRAGNQPQHF	TGTGCCAGCTCTTCGAACAGGGCTGGGAATCAGCCCCAGCATTTT
TRBV28	TRBJ2-1	.	.	CAASRGVTGLKSEQFF	TGTGCCGCCTCCCGCGGTGTGACAGGCCTAAAAAGTGAGCAGTTCTTC
TRBV28	TRBJ2-7	TRBD1	.	CASRYPGTGGTYEQYF	TGTGCCAGCAGGTACCCCGGGACAGGGGGGACGTACGAGCAGTACTTC
TRBV9	TRBJ2-5	TRBD2	.	CASSDAGGSAETQYF	TGTGCCAGCAGCGATGCGGGGGGGAGCGCAGAGACCCAGTACTTC
TRBV2	TRBJ1-3	.	.	CASSEFSGGNTIYF	TGTGCCAGCAGTGAGTTTAGTGGTGGAAACACCATATATTTT
TRBV5-4	TRBJ2-6	TRBD1	.	CASSSLTGSGANVLTF	TGTGCCAGCAGCTCGTTGACAGGGTCTGGGGCCAACGTCCTGACTTTC
TRBV27	TRBJ2-7	TRBD1	.	CASSLGTENEQYF	TGTGCCAGCAGTCTTGGGACAGAGAACGAGCAGTACTTC
TRBV5-1	TRBJ2-7	TRBD2	once	CASSFGPGLALYEQYF	TGCGCCAGCAGCTTTGGACCGGGACTAGCCCTCTACGAGCAGTACTTC
TRBV10-3	TRBJ1-1	TRBD1	few	CAISDRDSNTEAFF	TGTGCCATCAGTGATAGGGACAGCAACACTGAAGCTTTCTTT
TRBV6-4	TRBJ2-1	TRBD1	.	CASSDSYNFWDRDDEQFF	TGTGCCAGCAGTGACTCGTATAATTTTTGGGACAGGGATGATGAGCAGTTCTTC
TRBV18	TRBJ2-7	TRBD2	.	CASSPQLAGGPREQYF	TGTGCCAGCTCACCACAATTAGCGGGAGGGCCGAGGGAGCAGTACTTC
TRBV10-3	TRBJ2-5	TRBD1	.	CAIRGTGGETQYF	TGTGCCATCAGGGGGACAGGGGGAGAGACCCAGTACTTC
TRBV18	TRBJ1-2	.	.	CASSPPTRGNDGYTF	TGTGCCAGCTCACCCCCCACACGGGGGAATGATGGCTACACCTTC
TRBV6-6	TRBJ2-7	.	.	CASTRGTNYEQYF	TGTGCCAGCACCCGGGGGACGAACTACGAGCAGTACTTC
TRBV10-3	TRBJ2-3	TRBD1	.	CAISEGDRGTDTQYF	TGTGCCATCAGTGAGGGGGACAGGGGCACAGATACGCAGTATTTT
TRBV2	TRBJ2-1	.	once	CASSPSYNEQFF	TGTGCCAGCAGTCCTTCCTACAATGAGCAGTTCTTC
TRBV6-7	TRBJ2-2	TRBD1	.	CASSTRDRRTVITGELFF	TGTGCCAGCAGTACCCGGGACAGACGTACGGTCATCACCGGGGAGCTGTTTTTT
TRBV4-2	TRBJ2-7	TRBD1	once	CASSPPGAGGGEQYF	TGTGCCAGCAGCCCCCCGGGGGCAGGGGGCGGGGAGCAGTACTTC
TRBV7-8	TRBJ1-3	.	.	CASSAVLSGNTIYF	TGTGCCAGCAGCGCGGTCCTCTCTGGAAACACCATATATTTT
TRBV30	TRBJ2-7	TRBD1	.	CAWSLRPGQGFHEQYF	TGTGCCTGGAGTTTGAGACCGGGACAGGGGTTCCACGAGCAGTACTTC
TRBV12-5	TRBJ2-3	TRBD2	few	CASGLVLGSGRYTDTQYF	TGTGCTAGTGGTTTGGTACTCGGTAGCGGGCGGTACACAGATACGCAGTATTTT
TRBV10-3	TRBJ2-2	TRBD2	.	CAISEGLAGGPRTGELFF	TGTGCCATCAGTGAGGGACTAGCGGGAGGGCCTCGGACCGGGGAGCTGTTTTTT
TRBV6-6	TRBJ2-7	.	.	CASSKQGLAPYEQYF	TGTGCCAGCAGTAAACAGGGCCTAGCCCCCTACGAGCAGTACTTC